The 7 T cell receptor beta chains listed next were all sequenced from one sample in a study of PD-L1 blockade in urothelial cancer (dated by TCRdb to 2016 to 2017). The time point label for this specimen denotes: peripheral blood 6 weeks after treatment start. The library relied on the immunoSEQ multiplex PCR assay. Not all clones reach the TCRdb copy of this immuneACCESS table, which keeps in-frame sequences only. Checked studies attribute under half of the gap to unresolved V genes and leave the rest unexplained. The sample has 48,000 or so clones on record, about 82% of them singletons. The ten largest clones add up to just over 8.5% of the sample. The sequences come from PBMCs, collected around atezolizumab (anti-PD-L1) treatment. These TCRs come from a man aged 65 to 79 with urothelial cancer.

The chain combines TRBV19 with TRBJ2-5, with 11 bases that match TRBD1. CDR1 and CDR2 (germline): LNHDA, SQIVND (reference sequence). V shed 4 bases, J shed 0 bases, and the junction held 1 base outside the gene matches. The CDR3 length is 15 residues. The CDR3 nucleotides are TGTGCCAGTAGTAGGGACAGGGGGTACCAAGAGACCCAGTACTTC. This translates into CASSRDRGYQETQYF.

The sample holds one count of this clone. The chain couples TRBV5-1 to TRBJ2-3, with D possibly matching TRBD1 (6 bases). The CDR3 consists of 14 residues. CDR1 and CDR2 from the germline V gene are SGHRS and YFSETQ. Trimming cost V 4 bases and J 5 bases, with 14 bases left between them. The CDR3 reads CASSPQGSEDTQYF. As DNA, the CDR3 is TGCGCCAGCAGCCCCCAGGGGTCGGAAGATACGCAGTATTTT. Using reference TRBV5-1 and TRBJ2-3 for the parts outside the CDR3, the full variable domain is KAGVTQTPRYLIKTRGQQVTLSCSPISGHRSVSWYQQTPGQGLQFLFEYFSETQRNKGNFPGRFSGRQFSNSRSEMNVSTLELGDSALYLCASSPQGSEDTQYFGPGTRLTVL.

The rearrangement joins TRBV7-2 to TRBJ2-3, with a possible D match to TRBD2 (6 bases). V was trimmed by 2 bases and J by 6 bases, leaving 15 bases between them. Per germline, CDR1 SGHTA and CDR2 FQGNSA. This CDR3 is built from 15 residues. The CDR3 loop is CASSLSGRRIDTQYF. The DNA of the CDR3 is TGTGCCAGCAGCTTATCAGGGAGGAGGATCGATACGCAGTATTTT.

This chain connects TRBV10-3 to TRBJ1-1, with D tentatively TRBD1 (5 bases). The CDR3 loop spans 14 amino acids. CDR1 and CDR2 (germline): ENHRY, SYGVKD. V was pared by 0 bases and J by 11 bases, with 16 bases between. CDR3 region: CAISESNTAKGAFF. CDR3 in DNA: TGTGCCATCAGTGAGTCGAATACCGCCAAGGGGGCTTTCTTT.

The CDR3 bases are TGCGCCAGCAGTCAGACGGGACTCAGCGGGGGTGAGCAGTTCTTC. It encodes CASSQTGLSGGEQFF. V gene TRBV23-1 combines with J gene TRBJ2-1, with 8 bases matching TRBD2. TRBV23-1 is flagged as an ORF with uncertain function. V shed 3 bases, J shed 9 bases, and the junction held 10 bases outside the gene matches. The length of the CDR3 is 15 residues.

V and J are TRBV11-2 and TRBJ2-3; 10 bases are shared with TRBD1. CDR1 is SGHAT and CDR2 is FQNNGV in the germline V gene. The CDR3 loop spans 16 amino acids. J was trimmed by 2 bases and V by 1 base; bases with no gene match: 3. Here the CDR3 reads CASSLVGTGATDTQYF. DNA for the CDR3: TGTGCCAGCAGCTTAGTAGGGACAGGGGCCACAGATACGCAGTATTTT.

The V call is TRBV7-9, the J call TRBJ2-1; TRBD2 matches at 16 bases. Looked up from germline, CDR1 is SEHNR and CDR2 is FQNEAQ (reference sequence). The V segment lost 5 bases and the J segment 2 bases; nucleotides outside the gene matches: 9. There are 19 residues in the CDR3. The CDR3 sequence is CASSLTGTSGRGPYNEQFF. CDR3 DNA sequence: TGTGCCAGCAGCCTGACCGGGACTAGCGGGAGGGGCCCCTACAATGAGCAGTTCTTC.